Described below is a single T cell receptor beta chain sequence and its context. Its antigen is not known. The data belong to a study of CD8 T cells in Susac syndrome. Study-wide context: At the time of blood draw, patients with Susac syndrome were therapy-naive, receiving corticosteroids, or receiving intravenous immunoglobulin alone.

Random-hexamer reverse transcription was applied to about 0.5 to 1 ug RNA. Each CDR3 protein is one row after TCRdb ran MiXCR on the immunoSEQ multiplex PCR reads. Among approximately 150,000 distinct CDR3 sequences listed, approximately 94% were seen once. The germline V gene has CDR1 SQVTM and CDR2 ANQGSEA. V lost 6 bases to trimming and J lost 6 bases, with 12 bases between them. There are 11 residues in the CDR3. Notes on the study in general: Clonal expansion was absent from the CD4+ T cell repertoires in Susac syndrome.

The V gene is TRBV29-1, the J gene TRBJ2-7; weak D call: TRBD1 (6 bases). The sample consisted of CD4+ T cells from PBMCs. The source is a human donor with Susac syndrome. This CDR3 reads CSVVRGSEQYF. The CDR3 nucleotides read TGCAGCGTCGTCAGGGGAAGCGAGCAGTACTTC.